These 13 T cell receptor beta chains came from one sample sequenced in a study of T cell responses to AZD1222 COVID-19 vaccine (dated by TCRdb to the early 2020s). Explained via the paper, the time point label denotes: about 28 days (+/-7) after the second vaccine dose. Library construction relied on the immunoSEQ multiplex PCR assay. This immuneACCESS table, as held by TCRdb, lists in-frame sequences with V and J called but not all clones. Of the missing ones, under half trace to an unresolved V gene in checked studies; the others have no known cause. Present in this sample are 150,000 to 200,000 clones, under 95% of which were seen just once. The ten largest clones add up to more than 1.5% of the sample. Sequences were derived from peripheral blood, sampled 28 days after the second AZD1222 dose. The receptors were sampled from an adult who received the AZD1222 COVID-19 vaccine.

This sequence joins TRBV9 and TRBJ1-6; D is uncertain. Germline CDR1 and CDR2: SGDLS and YYNGEE. V lost 0 bases to trimming and J lost 8 bases, with 15 bases between them. This CDR3 is built from 16 residues. The CDR3 sequence is CASSVVGGPPDSPLHF. The CDR3 region has the DNA TGTGCCAGCAGCGTAGTCGGAGGGCCACCGGATTCACCCCTCCACTTT.

This rearrangement joins TRBV10-3 to TRBJ2-7; 13 nucleotides align to TRBD2. With 9 bases clipped from V and 5 bases from J, the junction kept 7 bases outside the gene matches. The CDR3 has 14 residues. In germline, CDR1 is ENHRY, CDR2 SYGVKD. CDR3 DNA: TGTGCCATAAACCCCGGGACTAGCGGGAACGAGCAGTACTTC. Its translation: CAINPGTSGNEQYF.

The CDR3 nucleotides are TGTGCCAGCAGTGACAGGGCGAACACTGAAGCTTTCTTT. Translated, it gives CASSDRANTEAFF. This chain links TRBV2 with TRBJ1-1, with D possibly TRBD1 on 5 matching bases. This CDR3 spans 13 amino acids. Between the trimmed V and J ends, which lost 3 bases and 1 base, there was a span of 6 bases. Germline lookup yields CDR1 SNHLY and CDR2 FYNNEI.

This clone has a handful of counts. The V call is TRBV5-5, the J call TRBJ2-2, with TRBD1 matching 8 bases. Germline V gives CDR1 SGHKS, CDR2 YYEKEE (reference sequence). The J segment lost 1 base and the V segment lost 2 bases, leaving 4 bases of the junction unmatched. CDR3 length equals 16 residues. CDR3 DNA sequence: TGTGCCAGCAGCTTCCAGGGACAGGTGAACACCGGGGAGCTGTTTTTT. This encodes CASSFQGQVNTGELFF.

The chain employs TRBV28 and TRBJ1-1, with 7 bases that match TRBD1. Looked up from germline, CDR1 is MDHEN and CDR2 is SYDVKM. The CDR3 totals 16 residues. Trimming removed 2 bases from V and 2 bases from J; junction bases left unmatched: 8. CDR3 sequence reads: CASSLPWDRLNTEAFF. DNA for the CDR3: TGTGCCAGCAGTTTACCGTGGGACAGATTAAACACTGAAGCTTTCTTT.

This chain connects TRBV15 to TRBJ1-4, with D tentatively TRBD1 (5 bases). The ends were cut back, 3 bases at V and 7 bases at J, with 15 bases in the middle. CDR1 is LNHNV, CDR2 YYDKDF, per germline (reference sequence). The CDR3 has 15 residues. The CDR3 sequence: CATSSTGTLSEKLFF. As DNA, the CDR3 is TGTGCCACCAGCAGTACCGGGACGCTGAGTGAAAAACTGTTTTTT.

The gene calls are TRBV19 and TRBJ1-5; TRBD1 agrees at 7 bases. Losses at the gene ends were 4 bases for V and 6 bases for J; bases not matched to a gene: 9. Germline V gene lookup returns CDR1 LNHDA and CDR2 SQIVND (reference sequence). This CDR3 has 15 amino acids. CDR3 region: CASSNEGAFSQPQHF. For the CDR3, the DNA is TGTGCCAGTAGTAATGAGGGGGCATTCAGTCAGCCCCAGCATTTT.

V and J are TRBV7-3 and TRBJ2-2; maybe TRBD1 (6 bases). The CDR3 consists of 16 residues. Germline values: CDR1 SGHTA, CDR2 FQGTGA. Trimming pared 2 bases from V and 3 bases from J, leaving 13 bases between. CDR3 nucleotide sequence: TGTGCCAGCAGCTTACCAGGGGTCCCGCACACCGGGGAGCTGTTTTTT. This gives the protein CASSLPGVPHTGELFF.

V and J are TRBV9 and TRBJ2-3, with 7 bases identical to TRBD2. V shed 3 bases, J shed 1 base, and the junction held 8 bases outside the gene matches. Germline loops: CDR1 SGDLS, CDR2 YYNGEE. The CDR3 runs 16 residues. CDR3 bases: TGTGCCAGCAGCGCCTTCGGGAGGTTTGGCACAGATACGCAGTATTTT. Translating it yields CASSAFGRFGTDTQYF.

The chain employs TRBV2 and TRBJ2-7; D gene unclear. The CDR3 is made up of 14 amino acids. V shed 6 bases and J shed 3 bases, with 15 bases lying between them. From germline, CDR1 is SNHLY and CDR2 FYNNEI. In DNA, the CDR3 is TGTGCCAGCAGACCCTCGGACGGAGTCTACGAGCAGTACTTC. Translation: CASRPSDGVYEQYF. Supplemented by reference TRBV2 and TRBJ2-7, the full variable domain reads EPEVTQTPSHQVTQMGQEVILRCVPISNHLYFYWYRQILGQKVEFLVSFYNNEISEKSEIFDDQFSVERPDGSNFTLKIRSTKLEDSAMYFCASRPSDGVYEQYFGPGTRLTVT.

The chain uses TRBV11-2 and TRBJ2-5; D not certain. The CDR3 is made up of 14 amino acids. With 1 base removed from V and 5 bases from J, the gap between germline ends came to 11 bases. CDR1 is SGHAT, CDR2 FQNNGV, per germline. The CDR3 DNA sequence: TGTGCCAGCAGCTTAGTGGCCCCGTCGGAGACCCAGTACTTC. Encoded protein: CASSLVAPSETQYF.

The chain carries TRBV19 and TRBJ1-4; TRBD1 matches 7 bases. CDR1 is LNHDA, CDR2 SQIVND, per germline (reference sequence). The V and J ends lost 5 bases and 3 bases, in that order; junction bases with no gene match: 6. The CDR3 has 15 residues. The CDR3 is CASSAPGQANEKLFF. The DNA for the CDR3 is TGTGCCAGTAGTGCGCCCGGACAGGCTAATGAAAAACTGTTTTTT.

The chain has TRBV18 and TRBJ1-1; D is undetermined. This CDR3 comprises 13 residues. V was pared by 0 bases and J by 5 bases, with 7 bases between. Germline-derived CDR1 and CDR2 are KGHSH and LQKENI. The CDR3 DNA reads TGTGCCAGCTCACCACCGCGGGGTACTGAAGCTTTCTTT. As protein: CASSPPRGTEAFF. The variable domain in full, with the rest retrieved from reference TRBV18 and TRBJ1-1, is NAGVMQNPRHLVRRRGQEARLRCSPMKGHSHVYWYRQLPEEGLKFMVYLQKENIIDESGMPKERFSAEFPKEGPSILRIQQVVRGDSAAYFCASSPPRGTEAFFGQGTRLTVV.